This record looks at one T cell receptor (beta chain) sequence and its context. Its matching antigen is unknown. This sample is drawn from a study of T cell repertoires in cytomegalovirus infection. Study-level background: Through public TCR beta signatures, both CMV infection and matching HLA type were indicated.

V was pared by 0 bases and J by 8 bases, with 16 bases between. Germline CDR1 is LNHNV and CDR2 is YYDKDF (reference sequence). The CDR3 sequence is 15 residues long. One entry per CDR3 protein, called by TCRdb with MiXCR from the reads. The profile covers about 70,000 distinct CDR3 sequences, with about 20% appearing a single time and about 72% taken by the ten largest. Notes on the study in general: It was HLA-C-restricted CMV-specific TCR beta clonotypes that dominated the response ex vivo.

The material was CD8+ T cells from cultured PBMCs, obtained from culture after CMV antigen stimulation. This chain links TRBV15 with TRBJ1-2; the D is unclear. This clonotype was sampled from a human donor in good health (CMV status not recorded). Some clones in this sample may be carry-over from other donors' samples. The CDR3 DNA is TGTGCCACCAGCAGAGACCCGGACGTCCTGGCGGGCTACACCTTC. Its translation is CATSRDPDVLAGYTF.